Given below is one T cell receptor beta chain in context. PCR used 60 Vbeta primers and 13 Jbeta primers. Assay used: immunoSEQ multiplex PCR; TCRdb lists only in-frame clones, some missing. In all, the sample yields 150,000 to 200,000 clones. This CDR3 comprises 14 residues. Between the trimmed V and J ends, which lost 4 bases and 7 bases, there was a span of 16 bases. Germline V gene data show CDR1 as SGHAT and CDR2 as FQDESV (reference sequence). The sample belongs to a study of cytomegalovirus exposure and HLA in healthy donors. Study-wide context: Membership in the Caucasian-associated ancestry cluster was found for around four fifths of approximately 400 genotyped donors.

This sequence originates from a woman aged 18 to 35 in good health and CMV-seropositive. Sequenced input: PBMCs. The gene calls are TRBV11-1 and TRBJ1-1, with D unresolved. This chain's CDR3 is CASSSSGIGGEAFF. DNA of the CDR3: TGTGCCAGCAGCTCCTCTGGGATCGGAGGTGAAGCTTTCTTT. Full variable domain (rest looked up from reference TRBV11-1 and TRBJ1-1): EAEVAQSPRYKITEKSQAVAFWCDPISGHATLYWYRQILGQGPELLVQFQDESVVDDSQLPKDRFSAERLKGVDSTLKIQPAELGDSAMYLCASSSSGIGGEAFFGQGTRLTVV.